A single sample gave rise to the 20 T cell receptor beta chains below, sequenced in a study of CD8 T cells in Susac syndrome. Reverse transcription used roughly 0.45 to 1 ug RNA and random hexamers. Using its own MiXCR run on the immunoSEQ multiplex PCR reads, TCRdb lists one record per CDR3 protein. The sample has 110,000 or so distinct CDR3 sequences, around 94% seen once. The specimen was CD4+ T cells from PBMCs. These receptors originate from a human donor in good health.

The chain recombines TRBV7-2 with TRBJ2-1, with D unclear. CDR3 length: 15 residues. V was cut by 2 bases and J by 7 bases, with 15 bases left in between. Per the germline V gene, CDR1 is SGHTA and CDR2 is FQGNSA. CDR3 sequence: CASSLIFLEENEQFF. The CDR3 bases are TGTGCCAGCAGCTTAATTTTTCTAGAAGAGAATGAGCAGTTCTTC.

The gene calls are TRBV11-2 and TRBJ1-2; D not certain. Germline V lookup: CDR1 SGHAT, CDR2 FQNNGV. The CDR3 spans 13 residues. Trimming cost V 5 bases and J 3 bases, with 10 bases left between them. CDR3 sequence: CASSLTQDYGYTF. The CDR3 DNA reads TGTGCCAGCAGCCTTACCCAAGACTATGGCTACACCTTC. The whole variable domain, remainder taken from reference TRBV11-2 and TRBJ1-2, is EAGVAQSPRYKIIEKRQSVAFWCNPISGHATLYWYQQILGQGPKLLIQFQNNGVVDDSQLPKDRFSAERLKGVDSTLKIQPAKLEDSAVYLCASSLTQDYGYTFGSGTRLTVV.

The V and J genes are TRBV5-6 and TRBJ2-1, with D maybe TRBD1 (5 bases). Per germline, CDR1 SGHDT and CDR2 YYEEEE. The CDR3 has 15 amino acids. V lost 1 base to trimming and J lost 6 bases, with 14 bases between them. In DNA form, the CDR3 reads TGTGCCAGCAGCTTGCTTTTGGGGCCTCCCAATGAGCAGTTCTTC. It specifies CASSLLLGPPNEQFF.

The chain is built from TRBV30 and TRBJ2-5; D call uncertain. This CDR3 contains 13 residues. The ends were cut back, 0 bases at V and 2 bases at J, with 7 bases in the middle. CDR1 is GTSNPN and CDR2 is SVGIG in the germline V gene (reference sequence). CDR3 sequence (DNA): TGTGCCTGGAGTGTGAAGATTCAAGAGACCCAGTACTTC. Translation: CAWSVKIQETQYF.

Only one count was recorded for this clonotype. The genes are TRBV5-1 and TRBJ2-1, with TRBD2 identical over 7 bases. After removal of 4 bases from V and 0 bases from J, the junction contained 1 base not matched to a gene. The CDR3 covers 14 residues. Germline values: CDR1 SGHRS, CDR2 YFSETQ. This CDR3 is CASSGDYSYNEQFF. In DNA, the CDR3 is TGCGCCAGCAGCGGGGACTACTCCTACAATGAGCAGTTCTTC.

This rearrangement joins TRBV3-1 to TRBJ1-1; no definite D call. The V end was cut by 5 bases, the J end by 4 bases, with 14 bases between. The CDR3 covers 14 residues. Germline V lookup: CDR1 LGHDT, CDR2 YNNKEL (reference sequence). The CDR3 DNA follows: TGTGCCAGCAGCGACACCCCGAAGGGCACTGAAGCTTTCTTT. This encodes CASSDTPKGTEAFF.

This clonotype appeared a single time. The CDR3 DNA reads TGTGCCAGCAGCGCTGGACAGGCGGACACTGAAGCTTTCTTT. Translating it yields CASSAGQADTEAFF. This chain connects TRBV2 to TRBJ1-1; the match to TRBD1 covers 7 bases. The CDR3 runs 14 residues. V was pared by 6 bases and J by 3 bases, with 7 bases of the junction left unmatched. From germline, CDR1 is SNHLY and CDR2 FYNNEI.

The rearrangement links TRBV5-6 to TRBJ1-1; D is uncertain. This CDR3 comprises 14 residues. V lost 2 bases and J lost 5, with 13 bases in between. Germline assignment: CDR1 SGHDT and CDR2 YYEEEE. The CDR3, as DNA: TGTGCCAGCAGCTTTACGGTACTTGGGACTGAAGCTTTCTTT. This translates into CASSFTVLGTEAFF.

The V call is TRBV30, the J call TRBJ1-5, with a weak D call TRBD1 (6 bases). V was trimmed by 2 bases and J by 7 bases, leaving 12 bases between them. The CDR3 runs 13 residues. Germline loops: CDR1 GTSNPN, CDR2 SVGIG (reference sequence). CDR3 sequence: CAWSPTGSQPQHF. In DNA, the CDR3 is TGTGCCTGGAGTCCCACAGGGAGCCAGCCCCAGCATTTT.

The rearrangement links TRBV5-5 to TRBJ2-7; D uncertain. Germline assignment: CDR1 SGHKS and CDR2 YYEKEE (reference sequence). The CDR3 sequence is 15 residues long. V was trimmed by 2 bases and J by 0 bases, leaving 12 bases between them. The CDR3 DNA reads TGTGCCAGCAGCTTCCTGCACATCAGCTCCTACGAGCAGTACTTC. This codes for CASSFLHISSYEQYF.

The V call is TRBV4-3, the J call TRBJ1-1, with 7 bases identical to TRBD1. The CDR3 sequence is 16 residues long. J was trimmed by 1 base and V by 4 bases; bases with no gene match: 9. Per the germline V gene, CDR1 is LGHNA and CDR2 is YSLEER. As DNA, the CDR3 is TGCGCCAGCAGCCTATCATCGGGACAGCCGAACACTGAAGCTTTCTTT. Its translation is CASSLSSGQPNTEAFF.

The chain uses TRBV7-2 and TRBJ2-1; no clear D gene. The V gene's germline CDR1 is SGHTA and CDR2 FQGNSA. Trimming pared 2 bases from V and 7 bases from J, leaving 3 bases between. This CDR3 has 11 amino acids. The CDR3 is CASSLWNEQFF. Here the CDR3 DNA reads TGTGCCAGCAGCTTATGGAATGAGCAGTTCTTC.

This CDR3 reads CASSLQLNTGELFF. The CDR3 region has the DNA TGTGCCAGCAGCTTACAACTGAACACCGGGGAGCTGTTTTTT. The rearrangement joins TRBV7-2 to TRBJ2-2, with no clear D. V lost 2 bases to trimming and J lost 1 base, with 5 bases between them. The length of the CDR3 is 14 residues. Germline-derived CDR1 and CDR2 are SGHTA and FQGNSA.

The chain combines TRBV29-1 with TRBJ2-7; D may be TRBD2 (5 bases). Trimming stripped 4 bases from V and 4 bases from J, with 11 bases between. The germline gives CDR1 SQVTM, CDR2 ANQGSEA. CDR3 length equals 12 residues. The chain's CDR3 is CSVAGSFYEQYF. The CDR3 DNA reads as TGCAGCGTTGCGGGATCCTTTTACGAGCAGTACTTC.

This chain joins TRBV20-1 and TRBJ2-5; D is perhaps TRBD2 (5 bases). Germline V gene sequence: CDR1 DFQATT, CDR2 SNEGSKA (reference sequence). Trimming shortened V by 6 bases and J by 7 bases, and 18 bases separated the two germline ends. CDR3 length: 13 amino acids. In nucleotides, the CDR3 is TGCAGTGCCCCCCTGACCACACGGGGGACCCAGTACTTC. Encoded protein: CSAPLTTRGTQYF.

The J gene is TRBJ2-2, the V gene TRBV4-3; 9 bases align to TRBD2. The CDR3 extends over 18 amino acids. Germline CDR1 LGHNA, CDR2 YSLEER. The V and J ends lost 1 base and 5 bases, in that order; junction bases with no gene match: 11. The CDR3 region is CASSQVVSGRTRTGELFF. The DNA of the CDR3 is TGCGCCAGCAGCCAAGTTGTTAGCGGGAGAACACGAACCGGGGAGCTGTTTTTT.

The gene calls are TRBV2 and TRBJ2-2; maybe TRBD1 (7 bases). V gave up 10 bases and J gave up 5 bases, with 8 bases separating them. This CDR3 has 11 amino acids. Germline V gives CDR1 SNHLY, CDR2 FYNNEI. DNA for the CDR3: TGTGCCACAGGGGGGACCGGGGAGCTGTTTTTT. It yields the protein CATGGTGELFF.

This clonotype was seen only a few times. The chain uses TRBV12-3 or TRBV12-4 and TRBJ2-5, with D uncertain. The CDR3 covers 12 residues. Trimming removed 1 base at V and 3 bases at J, with 3 bases between. CDR3: CASSLGEETQYF. The CDR3 DNA follows: TGTGCCAGCAGTTTAGGGGAAGAGACCCAGTACTTC.

J is TRBJ2-1 and V is TRBV30; no clear D. The CDR3 loop spans 13 amino acids. V was pared by 4 bases and J by 12 bases, with 19 bases between. CDR1 is GTSNPN, CDR2 SVGIG, per germline (reference sequence). The CDR3 here is CAWTSVGLSSQFF. The CDR3 DNA reads as TGTGCCTGGACTTCTGTGGGCTTATCCTCGCAGTTCTTC.

The chain is built from TRBV7-2 and TRBJ2-3, with 11 bases identical to TRBD2. The CDR3 is made up of 16 amino acids. In germline, CDR1 is SGHTA, CDR2 FQGNSA. V was pared by 1 base and J by 3 bases, with 3 bases of the junction left unmatched. The CDR3 loop is CASSLGGTSGTDTQYF. The CDR3 bases are TGTGCCAGCAGCTTAGGGGGGACTAGCGGAACAGATACGCAGTATTTT.